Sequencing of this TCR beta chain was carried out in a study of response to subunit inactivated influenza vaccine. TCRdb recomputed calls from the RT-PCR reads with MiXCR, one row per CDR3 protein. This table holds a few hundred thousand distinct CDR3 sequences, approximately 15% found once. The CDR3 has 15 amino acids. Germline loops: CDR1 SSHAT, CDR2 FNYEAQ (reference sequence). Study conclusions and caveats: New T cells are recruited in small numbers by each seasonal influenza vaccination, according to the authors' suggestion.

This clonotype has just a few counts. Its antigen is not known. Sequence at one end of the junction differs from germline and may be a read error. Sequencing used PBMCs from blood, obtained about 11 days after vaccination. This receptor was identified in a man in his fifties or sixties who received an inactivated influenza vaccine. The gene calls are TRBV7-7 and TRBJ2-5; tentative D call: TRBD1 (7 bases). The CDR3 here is CASSLAEGGAETQYF. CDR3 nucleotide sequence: TGTGCTAGCAGCTTAGCGGAAGGGGGCGCAGAGACCCAGTACTTC.